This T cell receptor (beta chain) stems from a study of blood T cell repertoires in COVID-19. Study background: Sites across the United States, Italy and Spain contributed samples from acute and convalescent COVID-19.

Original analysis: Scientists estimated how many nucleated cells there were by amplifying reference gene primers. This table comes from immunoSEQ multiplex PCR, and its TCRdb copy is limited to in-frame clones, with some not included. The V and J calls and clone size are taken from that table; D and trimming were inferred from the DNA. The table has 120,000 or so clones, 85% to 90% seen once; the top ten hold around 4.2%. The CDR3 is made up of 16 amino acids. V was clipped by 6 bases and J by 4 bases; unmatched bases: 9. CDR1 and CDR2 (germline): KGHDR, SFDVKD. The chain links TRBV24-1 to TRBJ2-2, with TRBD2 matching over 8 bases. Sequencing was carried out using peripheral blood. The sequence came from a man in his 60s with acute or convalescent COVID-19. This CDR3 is CATSPTGGASTGELFF. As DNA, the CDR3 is TGTGCCACCAGTCCTACCGGGGGGGCGAGCACCGGGGAGCTGTTTTTT.